This T cell receptor (beta chain) was sequenced during a study of radiotherapy plus CTLA-4 blockade in lung cancer. Study-level information: Overall, approximately 17% of patients showed an objective response, while around 34% attained disease control. Findings and caveats of the study: Early clonal dynamics of blood T cells, together with interferon-beta, were reported as the best response predictor. Radiotherapy was combined with ipilimumab, and tumor-derived TCR clones then expanded in blood.

TCRdb's table, derived via immunoSEQ multiplex PCR, lists solely in-frame clones and lacks some. Here the sample spans roughly 59,000 clones, approximately 68% being singletons. A note on this clone: No antigen is known for it.

Trimming at V came to 9 bases and at J to 6 bases, leaving 16 bases not matched to a gene. The length of the CDR3 is 15 residues. Germline values: CDR1 SNHLY, CDR2 FYNNEI. Chemo-refractory metastatic non-small-cell lung cancer patients received focal radiation with ipilimumab CTLA-4 blockade. The receptor was derived from a human donor with non-small cell lung cancer whose response to radiotherapy plus ipilimumab could not be evaluated. This chain links TRBV2 with TRBJ2-7; TRBD2 matches 8 bases. Sample: peripheral blood, taken from a patient treated with radiotherapy plus ipilimumab. Here the CDR3 DNA reads TGTGCCAGAGGACCAGGCGGGACTAGTTACGGCGAGCAGTACTTC. Translated, it gives CARGPGGTSYGEQYF.